This paragraph covers one T cell receptor (beta chain) sequence. What it recognizes is unknown. Amplification used 60 Vbeta primers and 13 Jbeta primers. Profiling relied on immunoSEQ multiplex PCR, and the TCRdb table lists in-frame clones only, not all of them. Here the sample spans about 170,000 clones, 80% to 90% being singletons. There are 16 residues in the CDR3. Germline V gives CDR1 KGHSH, CDR2 LQKENI. With V trimmed by 3 bases and J by 5 bases, 12 bases remained unmatched. This record comes from a study of cytomegalovirus exposure and HLA in healthy donors. Study-wide background: An analysis done earlier identified roughly 120 million unique TCR beta sequences from approximately 170 million T cells. Study-wide findings and caveats: It was likely that a cluster of highly shared sequence variants was a sequencing artifact.

Though nominally healthy at sampling, donors likely had unrecorded immune exposures. The sample was PBMCs. The source is a woman aged 18-29 years in good health and CMV-seronegative. The gene calls are TRBV18 and TRBJ1-2, with 7 bases matching TRBD1. DNA of the CDR3: TGTGCCAGCTCACCGCCAAGTGGACAGGAGGCTTATGGCTACACCTTC. It encodes CASSPPSGQEAYGYTF.